This TCR beta chain was observed in a study of Ad26.COV2.S vaccination and SARS-CoV-2 variants. Repertoires were generated with immunoSEQ multiplex PCR, while TCRdb's copy carries only in-frame clones and drops some. Among more than 300,000 clones listed, around four fifths were seen once. The treatment was: approximately 18 received Ad26.COV2.S at low or high dose, single or two shots; about 5 received placebo; per-sample allocation not given. Sampling was performed 63 days after the first vaccine or placebo injection. An adult donor aged 18-55 years was enrolled in Boston. Trimming cost V 0 bases and J 0 bases, with 11 bases left between them. This CDR3 is built from 16 residues. The germline CDR1 and CDR2 sequences are SGHRS and YFSETQ.

This clonotype was obtained from a person between 18 and 65 years old who received the Ad26.COV2.S COVID-19 vaccine or a placebo. This chain links TRBV5-1 with TRBJ2-3; no clear D. Sequencing was performed on peripheral blood, taken in a trial of Ad26.COV2.S vaccine versus placebo. The CDR3 region has the DNA TGCGCCAGCAGCTTGGCTCGATCCGATAGCACAGATACGCAGTATTTT. The encoded protein is CASSLARSDSTDTQYF. The variable domain in full, completed from reference TRBV5-1 and TRBJ2-3, reads KAGVTQTPRYLIKTRGQQVTLSCSPISGHRSVSWYQQTPGQGLQFLFEYFSETQRNKGNFPGRFSGRQFSNSRSEMNVSTLELGDSALYLCASSLARSDSTDTQYFGPGTRLTVL.